The T cell receptor (beta chain) described here comes from a study of shared clonotypes between healthy human individuals. The wider study: With ages of 18 to 49, the donors were a couple of women and a few men. Study-level points and caveats: Even with large depth, rarefaction showed that sorted-subset sequencing was incomplete. Sampling was confined to blood; repertoires within tissues likely differ.

The table came from immunoSEQ multiplex PCR; TCRdb's copy has only in-frame clones and leaves some out. This table has hundreds of thousands of clones, around 96% appearing once. This clone was counted a few times. Its antigen is still unknown. From germline, CDR1 is SGHDN and CDR2 FVKESK. This CDR3 is built from 14 residues. Trimming took 4 bases from V and 4 from J, leaving 8 bases between them. Naive CD8 isolation took CD45RO-negative cells positively selected for CCR7 and excluded terminally differentiated effector memory CD45RA+ cells. The chain has TRBV14 and TRBJ2-6; D unresolved. Sample: naive CD8+ T cells sorted from blood. The clonotype comes from a man aged 25 to 45 in good health. The CDR3 region is CASSPVWGANVLTF. CDR3 nucleotides: TGTGCCAGCAGCCCAGTCTGGGGGGCCAACGTCCTGACTTTC.